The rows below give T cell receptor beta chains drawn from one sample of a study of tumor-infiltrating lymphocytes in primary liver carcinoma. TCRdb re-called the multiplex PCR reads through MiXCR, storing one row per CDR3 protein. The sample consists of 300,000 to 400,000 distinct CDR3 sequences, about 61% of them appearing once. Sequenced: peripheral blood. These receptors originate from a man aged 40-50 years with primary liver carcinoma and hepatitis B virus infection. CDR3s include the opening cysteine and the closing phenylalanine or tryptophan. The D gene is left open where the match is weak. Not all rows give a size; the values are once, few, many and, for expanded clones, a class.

CDR3nt: TGTGCCTGCAGCTTGGCGGGAGTGACCAGGGAGCTGTTTTTT
CDR3aa: CACSLAGVTRELFF
v_gene: TRBV11-3
j_gene: TRBJ2-2
abundance: -
d_gene: TRBD2

CDR3nt: TGTGCCAGCAGCTTATCAGAGGGCCTCGCGAGCGGGCAGTATTTC
CDR3aa: CASSLSEGLASGQYF
v_gene: TRBV11-2
j_gene: TRBJ2-7
abundance: -
d_gene: -

CDR3nt: TGTGCCAGCTTTCAAACCCTAGCGGGTAAAGATGAGCAGTTCTTC
CDR3aa: CASFQTLAGKDEQFF
v_gene: TRBV11-2
j_gene: TRBJ2-1
abundance: -
d_gene: TRBD2

CDR3nt: TGTGCCAGCAGTTACTCGGCTAGAGGAGGGGAGACCCAGTACTTC
CDR3aa: CASSYSARGGETQYF
v_gene: TRBV6-6
j_gene: TRBJ2-5
abundance: -
d_gene: -

CDR3nt: TGTGCCAGCAGCTTAGGACAGCGCTCCTACGGGCAGTACTTT
CDR3aa: CASSLGQRSYGQYF
v_gene: TRBV11-3
j_gene: TRBJ2-7
abundance: -
d_gene: -

CDR3nt: TGTGCCAGCAGTTCCGGACAGGGGGGTGGTCAGCCCCAGCATTTT
CDR3aa: CASSSGQGGGQPQHF
v_gene: TRBV6-2/TRBV6-3
j_gene: TRBJ1-5
abundance: many
d_gene: TRBD1

CDR3nt: TGTACCAGCAGCTTAGAGACAGAGGACCTCAATGAGGAGTTCTTC
CDR3aa: CTSSLETEDLNEEFF
v_gene: TRBV11-2
j_gene: TRBJ2-1
abundance: -
d_gene: -

CDR3nt: TGTATCAGCAGCCCAGGTCGGGGCAATGAGCAGTTCTTC
CDR3aa: CISSPGRGNEQFF
v_gene: TRBV11-2
j_gene: TRBJ2-1
abundance: -
d_gene: -

CDR3nt: TGCGCCAGAAGCCAAGATAGGGGGGCGGGAGAGACCCAGTACTTC
CDR3aa: CARSQDRGAGETQYF
v_gene: TRBV4-1
j_gene: TRBJ2-5
abundance: -
d_gene: -

CDR3nt: TGTGCCAGCAGTAACCAAGAGACCCGGTACTTC
CDR3aa: CASSNQETRYF
v_gene: TRBV12-3/TRBV12-4
j_gene: TRBJ2-5
abundance: -
d_gene: -

CDR3nt: TGTGCCAGCAGACGCAGGGCTCGGGGCAATAATGAAAAACTGTTTTTT
CDR3aa: CASRRRARGNNEKLFF
v_gene: TRBV28
j_gene: TRBJ1-4
abundance: -
d_gene: -

CDR3nt: TGTGCTAGCAGCTTAGATGGGCAGGGGAGTGAAAAACTGTTTTTT
CDR3aa: CASSLDGQGSEKLFF
v_gene: TRBV7-9
j_gene: TRBJ1-4
abundance: -
d_gene: -

CDR3nt: TGCGCCAGCAGTCGGGGACAGGGCACGTCTCAGCCCCAGCATTTT
CDR3aa: CASSRGQGTSQPQHF
v_gene: TRBV4-1
j_gene: TRBJ1-5
abundance: -
d_gene: TRBD1

CDR3nt: TGTGCCAGCAGTCTGACAGGGACTCTTGAAGCTTTCTTT
CDR3aa: CASSLTGTLEAFF
v_gene: TRBV28
j_gene: TRBJ1-1
abundance: few
d_gene: TRBD1

CDR3nt: TGTGCCAGCAGCTTATCCAATGAGCAGTTCTTC
CDR3aa: CASSLSNEQFF
v_gene: TRBV7-9
j_gene: TRBJ2-1
abundance: -
d_gene: -

CDR3nt: TGTGCCAGCAGAGAACAGGCCTCGACCGATACGAACACTGAAGCTTTCTTT
CDR3aa: CASREQASTDTNTEAFF
v_gene: TRBV4-2
j_gene: TRBJ1-1
abundance: many
d_gene: -

CDR3nt: TGTGCCAGCAGCTCCCCCCTTAAACCGGCCGAGACCCAGCACTTC
CDR3aa: CASSSPLKPAETQHF
v_gene: TRBV11-2
j_gene: TRBJ2-5
abundance: -
d_gene: -

CDR3nt: TGTGCCAGCGGTGAACCTCTTAGGGGACGACTAGCGGGATTAATCTACGAGCAGTACTTC
CDR3aa: CASGEPLRGRLAGLIYEQYF
v_gene: TRBV6-1
j_gene: TRBJ2-7
abundance: -
d_gene: TRBD2

CDR3nt: TGCAACGTTGAGGGGGGATGGGACACTGAAACTTTCTTT
CDR3aa: CNVEGGWDTETFF
v_gene: TRBV29-1
j_gene: TRBJ1-1
abundance: -
d_gene: -

CDR3nt: TGTGCCAGCAGTTATCGGGCTGGAGAGACCCAGTACTTC
CDR3aa: CASSYRAGETQYF
v_gene: TRBV6-2/TRBV6-3
j_gene: TRBJ2-5
abundance: few
d_gene: -

CDR3nt: TGTCCCAGCAGAAGCCGGGTTCCTAACACCGGGGAGCTGTTTTTT
CDR3aa: CPSRSRVPNTGELFF
v_gene: TRBV11-1
j_gene: TRBJ2-2
abundance: -
d_gene: -

CDR3nt: TGTGCCAGCAGCCACAGGGTGAACACTGAAGCTTTCTTT
CDR3aa: CASSHRVNTEAFF
v_gene: TRBV6-1
j_gene: TRBJ1-1
abundance: many
d_gene: -

CDR3nt: TGTGCCATCAGCCCATTGCGGGGATGGGGACTCAATGAGCAGTTCTTC
CDR3aa: CAISPLRGWGLNEQFF
v_gene: TRBV11-3
j_gene: TRBJ2-1
abundance: -
d_gene: -

CDR3nt: TGTACCAGCAGTGGTCGGGGTAGGGTCTACGAGCAGTACTTC
CDR3aa: CTSSGRGRVYEQYF
v_gene: TRBV11-2
j_gene: TRBJ2-7
abundance: once
d_gene: -

CDR3nt: TGTGCCAGCAGTGACTCGGACGGGAGGGACTACGATGAGCAGTTCTTC
CDR3aa: CASSDSDGRDYDEQFF
v_gene: TRBV6-4
j_gene: TRBJ2-1
abundance: -
d_gene: TRBD2

CDR3nt: TGTGCCAGCAGTACCGGGACTACCACCGTGGAGCTGTTTTTT
CDR3aa: CASSTGTTTVELFF
v_gene: TRBV11-2
j_gene: TRBJ2-2
abundance: -
d_gene: TRBD2

CDR3nt: TGTACCAGCAGCCCACACCTGGGGACGGCAGAGACCCAGTACTTC
CDR3aa: CTSSPHLGTAETQYF
v_gene: TRBV4-2
j_gene: TRBJ2-5
abundance: -
d_gene: -

CDR3nt: TGTGCCAGCAGTTACGGGGGGGAATTAGCAGAGTACAATGGGCAGTTCTTC
CDR3aa: CASSYGGELAEYNGQFF
v_gene: TRBV6-6
j_gene: TRBJ2-1
abundance: -
d_gene: TRBD2

CDR3nt: TGTGCCAGCAGCCCCGGAGATACGCGGTATTTT
CDR3aa: CASSPGDTRYF
v_gene: TRBV4-2
j_gene: TRBJ2-3
abundance: few
d_gene: -

CDR3nt: TGTGCCAGCAGTCACGCGAGGGGGGTATCAGGTTCTAGCAATCAGCCCCAGCATTTT
CDR3aa: CASSHARGVSGSSNQPQHF
v_gene: TRBV12-3/TRBV12-4
j_gene: TRBJ1-5
abundance: many
d_gene: -

CDR3nt: TGTGCCAGCAGTTCCCCTCGACACGGGGTGGAAGGCTACACCTTC
CDR3aa: CASSSPRHGVEGYTF
v_gene: TRBV6-5
j_gene: TRBJ1-2
abundance: many
d_gene: -

CDR3nt: TGTGCCAGCAGTGACCCCCCGAGGGGCTACGATGAGCAGTTCTTC
CDR3aa: CASSDPPRGYDEQFF
v_gene: TRBV6-1
j_gene: TRBJ2-1
abundance: -
d_gene: -

CDR3nt: TGCAGCGTTGAACGACTAGCGGGATCTGGTGGAGAGCAGTACTTC
CDR3aa: CSVERLAGSGGEQYF
v_gene: TRBV29-1
j_gene: TRBJ2-7
abundance: many
d_gene: TRBD2

CDR3nt: TGTGCCAGCACCCCGGACAGGAGCTCCTACAATGTGCAGTGCTTC
CDR3aa: CASTPDRSSYNVQCF
v_gene: TRBV12-3/TRBV12-4
j_gene: TRBJ2-1
abundance: -
d_gene: TRBD1

CDR3nt: TGTGCCAGCAGTTATGACAGGGGTAATTCACCCCTCCACTTT
CDR3aa: CASSYDRGNSPLHF
v_gene: TRBV6-6
j_gene: TRBJ1-6
abundance: many
d_gene: TRBD1

CDR3nt: TGTGCCAGCAGCTTAATAGGGGCGAACCCCGGATTCGGCTACACCTTC
CDR3aa: CASSLIGANPGFGYTF
v_gene: TRBV5-4
j_gene: TRBJ1-2
abundance: few
d_gene: -

CDR3nt: TGTGCCAGCAGCTTAGGTCTAGCGGGAGGGGGCGGTGAGCAGTTCTTC
CDR3aa: CASSLGLAGGGGEQFF
v_gene: TRBV7-9
j_gene: TRBJ2-1
abundance: many
d_gene: TRBD2

CDR3nt: TGTGCCAGCAGCCCCTCGTGGGAGGGGACGCAGTATTTT
CDR3aa: CASSPSWEGTQYF
v_gene: TRBV6-5
j_gene: TRBJ2-3
abundance: -
d_gene: TRBD2

CDR3nt: TGCGCCGGTAGCCAAGAAGATAACACCGGGGAGCTGTTTTTT
CDR3aa: CAGSQEDNTGELFF
v_gene: TRBV4-1
j_gene: TRBJ2-2
abundance: -
d_gene: -

CDR3nt: TGTGCCAGCAACCCCTACACATTAAATGAGCAGTTCTTC
CDR3aa: CASNPYTLNEQFF
v_gene: TRBV28
j_gene: TRBJ2-1
abundance: -
d_gene: -

CDR3nt: TGTGCCTGGAGTGTATCTCAATACAGGACTGAAGCTTTCTTT
CDR3aa: CAWSVSQYRTEAFF
v_gene: TRBV30
j_gene: TRBJ1-1
abundance: -
d_gene: -

CDR3nt: TGTGACAGCAGCTTAACTAGCGGGAACACCGGTGAGCTGTTTTTT
CDR3aa: CDSSLTSGNTGELFF
v_gene: TRBV11-1
j_gene: TRBJ2-2
abundance: -
d_gene: TRBD2